Below, 7 T cell receptor beta chains from the same sample are listed, as sequenced in a study of T cells in Graves' hyperthyroidism and ophthalmopathy. Amplified TCR beta CDR3 regions came from RNA transcripts. The HTBI primer set was used in a first-round RT-PCR of the TCR CDR3. Each CDR3 protein is one row after TCRdb ran MiXCR on the multiplex PCR reads. The sample lists about 260,000 distinct CDR3 sequences, 16% occurring once. Sequencing input: blood. The source of these receptors is a woman aged 18-29 years with Graves' ophthalmopathy.

This chain uses TRBV29-1 with TRBJ2-1; 16 positions agree with TRBD2. The CDR3 has 17 amino acids. Germline trimming cut 6 bases from V and 8 bases from J; bases unmatched to any gene: 13. The germline V gene has CDR1 SQVTM and CDR2 ANQGSEA. CDR3 nucleotide sequence: TGCAGCGTCTCCTACCCCGGGACTAGCGGGAGGGGCCATGAGCAGTTCTTC. Protein sequence: CSVSYPGTSGRGHEQFF.

This clonotype was observed many times. The V call is TRBV6-2 or TRBV6-3, the J call TRBJ2-5; a possible D gene is TRBD2 (6 bases). The CDR3 contains 14 residues. Looked up from germline, CDR1 is MNHEY and CDR2 is SVGEGT. The V and J ends lost 5 bases and 4 bases respectively, with 14 bases between them. CDR3 sequence reads: CASSDRLGGETQYF. CDR3 nucleotide sequence: TGTGCCAGCAGTGACCGACTAGGAGGAGAGACCCAGTACTTC.

In its sample, this clonotype was seen many times. The chain couples TRBV10-3 to TRBJ2-2, with TRBD2 matching over 14 bases. Looked up from germline, CDR1 is ENHRY and CDR2 is SYGVKD. This CDR3 is 18 amino acids long. The ends lost 4 bases at V and 4 bases at J; junction bases unmatched: 8. The CDR3 nucleotides read TGTGCCATCAGTGCTGTGACTAGCGGGAGGGGGCCCACCGGGGAGCTGTTTTTT. Translation: CAISAVTSGRGPTGELFF.

This clonotype was seen many times. The chain uses TRBV30 and TRBJ1-1; tentative D call: TRBD1 (5 bases). The germline CDR1 and CDR2 sequences are GTSNPN and SVGIG (reference sequence). V was clipped by 8 bases and J by 1 base, with 11 bases between them. The CDR3 is 12 amino acids. The CDR3 here is CAHQTGNTEAFF. DNA for the CDR3: TGTGCCCATCAAACAGGGAACACTGAAGCTTTCTTT.

This clonotype has more than one count but fewer than ten. Lacking the conserved final phenylalanine or tryptophan, this CDR3 likely reflects a read error. This rearrangement joins TRBV29-1 to TRBJ2-7, with TRBD1 matching 11 bases. From germline, CDR1 is SQVTM and CDR2 ANQGSEA. This CDR3 comprises 14 residues. The V segment lost 6 bases and the J segment 3 bases; nucleotides outside the gene matches: 7. CDR3 loop: CSVELGTGGYEQYL. DNA for the CDR3: TGCAGCGTGGAACTCGGGACAGGGGGCTACGAGCAGTACCTC.

This clonotype was seen many times. The chain joins TRBV5-1 to TRBJ2-6; D perhaps matches TRBD2 (6 bases). The length of the CDR3 is 15 residues. In germline, CDR1 is SGHRS, CDR2 YFSETQ. V was trimmed by 6 bases and J by 2 bases, leaving 12 bases between them. The CDR3 nucleotides are TGCGCCAGCACTTCCGGGGGTACTGGGGCCAACGTCCTGACTTTC. It codes for CASTSGGTGANVLTF.

This clonotype appeared many times. V usage is TRBV5-8 and J usage is TRBJ1-2; D not certain. The CDR3 sequence is 12 residues long. Germline V gene sequence: CDR1 SGHTS, CDR2 YDEGEE. With 6 bases removed from V and 10 bases from J, the gap between germline ends came to 16 bases. CDR3 in amino acids: CASTLGSQYYTF. The CDR3 DNA follows: TGTGCCAGCACCTTAGGGTCGCAGTACTACACCTTC. The full variable domain, in which reference TRBV5-8 and TRBJ1-2 provide the parts outside the CDR3, is EAGVTQSPTHLIKTRGQQATLRCSPISGHTSVYWYQQALGLGLQFLLWYDEGEERNRGNFPPRFSGRQFPNYSSELNVNALELEDSALYLCASTLGSQYYTFGSGTRLTVV.